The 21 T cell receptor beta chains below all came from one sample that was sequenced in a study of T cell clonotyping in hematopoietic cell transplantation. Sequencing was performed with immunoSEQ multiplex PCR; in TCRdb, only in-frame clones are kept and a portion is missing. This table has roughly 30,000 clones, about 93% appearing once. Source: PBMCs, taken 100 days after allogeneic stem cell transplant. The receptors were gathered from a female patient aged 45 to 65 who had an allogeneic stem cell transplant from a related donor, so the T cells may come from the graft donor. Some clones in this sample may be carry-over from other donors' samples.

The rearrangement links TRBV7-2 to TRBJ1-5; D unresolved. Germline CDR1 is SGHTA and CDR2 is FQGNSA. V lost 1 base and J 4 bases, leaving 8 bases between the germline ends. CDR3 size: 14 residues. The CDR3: CASSLVVSNQPQHF. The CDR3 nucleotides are TGTGCCAGCAGCTTAGTAGTCAGTAATCAGCCCCAGCATTTT.

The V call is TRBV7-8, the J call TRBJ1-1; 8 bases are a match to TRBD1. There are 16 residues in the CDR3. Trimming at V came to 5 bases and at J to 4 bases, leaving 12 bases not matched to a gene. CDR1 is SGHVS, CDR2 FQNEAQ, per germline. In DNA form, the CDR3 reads TGTGCCAGCAGCCTCCTCCCAGGGGGCCAGGGCACTGAAGCTTTCTTT. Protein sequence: CASSLLPGGQGTEAFF.

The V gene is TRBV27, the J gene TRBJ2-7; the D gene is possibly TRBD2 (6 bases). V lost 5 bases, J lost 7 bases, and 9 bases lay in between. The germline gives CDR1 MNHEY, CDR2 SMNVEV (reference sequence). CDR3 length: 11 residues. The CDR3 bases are TGTGCCAGCAGTGAAAGCGGGGAGCAGTACTTC. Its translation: CASSESGEQYF.

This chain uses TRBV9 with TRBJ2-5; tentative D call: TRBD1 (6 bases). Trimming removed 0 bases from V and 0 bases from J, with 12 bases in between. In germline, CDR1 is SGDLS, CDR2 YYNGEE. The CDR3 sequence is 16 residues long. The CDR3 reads CASSVGPGVYQETQYF. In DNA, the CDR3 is TGTGCCAGCAGCGTAGGTCCAGGGGTATACCAAGAGACCCAGTACTTC.

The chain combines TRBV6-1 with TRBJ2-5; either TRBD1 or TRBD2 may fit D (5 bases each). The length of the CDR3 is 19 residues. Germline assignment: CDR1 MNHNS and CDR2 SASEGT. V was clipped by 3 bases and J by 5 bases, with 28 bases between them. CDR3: CASSETEPAALSGSETQYF. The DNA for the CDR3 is TGTGCCAGCAGTGAGACAGAGCCGGCCGCGCTCAGCGGTTCCGAGACCCAGTACTTC.

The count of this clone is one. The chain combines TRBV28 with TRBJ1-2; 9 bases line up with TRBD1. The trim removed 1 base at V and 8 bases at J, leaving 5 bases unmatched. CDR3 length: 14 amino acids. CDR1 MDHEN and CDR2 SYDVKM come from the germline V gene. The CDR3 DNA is TGTGCCAGCAGTTTATCGGGACAGGGTGGAGGCTACACCTTC. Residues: CASSLSGQGGGYTF.

The CDR3 coding sequence is TGTGCCAGCACCCTGTCTGAGGGTGGCTACACCTTC. Its protein is CASTLSEGGYTF. The rearrangement joins TRBV18 to TRBJ1-2, with unresolved D. CDR3 size: 12 residues. Per the germline V gene, CDR1 is KGHSH and CDR2 is LQKENI. Trimming removed 8 bases at V and 7 bases at J, with 14 bases between.

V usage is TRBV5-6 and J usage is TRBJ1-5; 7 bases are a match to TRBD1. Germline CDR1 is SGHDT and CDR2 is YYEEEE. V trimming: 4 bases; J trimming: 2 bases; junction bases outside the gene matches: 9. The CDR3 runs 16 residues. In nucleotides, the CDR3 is TGTGCCAGCAGCATATACAGGGGAGGTGGCAATCAGCCCCAGCATTTT. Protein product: CASSIYRGGGNQPQHF.

Written as DNA, the CDR3 is TGTGCCAGCACCCCCGTTTCAGGAAGAAGAGCTAACTATGGCTACACCTTC. This sequence encodes CASTPVSGRRANYGYTF. The J gene is TRBJ1-2, the V gene TRBV11-2, with unresolved D. Germline CDR1 SGHAT, CDR2 FQNNGV. This CDR3 is 17 amino acids long. With 7 bases removed from V and 0 bases from J, the gap between germline ends came to 21 bases.

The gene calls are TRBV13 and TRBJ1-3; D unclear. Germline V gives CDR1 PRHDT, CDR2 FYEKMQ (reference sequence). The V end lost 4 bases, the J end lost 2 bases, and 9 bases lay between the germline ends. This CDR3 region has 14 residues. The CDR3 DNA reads TGTGCCAGCAGCTCCCGCTCCCCTGGAAACACCATATATTTT. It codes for CASSSRSPGNTIYF.

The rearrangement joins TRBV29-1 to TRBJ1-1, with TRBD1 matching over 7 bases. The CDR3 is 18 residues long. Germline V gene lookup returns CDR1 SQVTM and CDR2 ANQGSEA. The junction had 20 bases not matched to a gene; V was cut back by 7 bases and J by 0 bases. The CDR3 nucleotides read TGCAGCGCGGTTTCCCCGGGACAGCGAGCTACCTTGAACACTGAAGCTTTCTTT. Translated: CSAVSPGQRATLNTEAFF.

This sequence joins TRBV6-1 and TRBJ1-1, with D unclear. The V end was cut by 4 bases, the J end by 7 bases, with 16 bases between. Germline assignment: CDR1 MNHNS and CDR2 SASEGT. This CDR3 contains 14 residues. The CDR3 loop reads CASSVLSEVGEAFF. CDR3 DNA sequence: TGTGCCAGCAGTGTGCTATCGGAAGTGGGTGAAGCTTTCTTT.

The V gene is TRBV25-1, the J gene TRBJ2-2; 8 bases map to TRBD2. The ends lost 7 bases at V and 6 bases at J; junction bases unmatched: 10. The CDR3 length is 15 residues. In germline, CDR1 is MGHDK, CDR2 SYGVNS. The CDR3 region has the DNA TGTGCCAGCATGGGAGCGGGAGAGTATCCCGGGGAGCTGTTTTTT. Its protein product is CASMGAGEYPGELFF.

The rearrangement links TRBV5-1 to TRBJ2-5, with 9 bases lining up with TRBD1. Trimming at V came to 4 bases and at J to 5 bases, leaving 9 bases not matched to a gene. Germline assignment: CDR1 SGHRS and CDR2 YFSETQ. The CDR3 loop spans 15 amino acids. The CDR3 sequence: CASSIEQGAGETQYF. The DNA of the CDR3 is TGCGCCAGCAGCATCGAACAGGGGGCCGGGGAGACCCAGTACTTC.

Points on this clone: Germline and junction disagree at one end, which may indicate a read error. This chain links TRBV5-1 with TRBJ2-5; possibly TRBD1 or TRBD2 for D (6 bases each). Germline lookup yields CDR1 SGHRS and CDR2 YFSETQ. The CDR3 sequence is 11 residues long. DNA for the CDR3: TGCGCCAGCAGCCAAGGGGGGACCCAGCACTTC. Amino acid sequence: CASSQGGTQHF. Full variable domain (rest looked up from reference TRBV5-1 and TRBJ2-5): KAGVTQTPRYLIKTRGQQVTLSCSPISGHRSVSWYQQTPGQGLQFLFEYFSETQRNKGNFPGRFSGRQFSNSRSEMNVSTLELGDSALYLCASSQGGTQHFGPGTRLLVL.

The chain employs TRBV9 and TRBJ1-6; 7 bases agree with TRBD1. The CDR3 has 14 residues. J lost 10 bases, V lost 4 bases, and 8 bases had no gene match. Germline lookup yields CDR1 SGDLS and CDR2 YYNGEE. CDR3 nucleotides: TGTGCCAGCAGCTGGGACAGAGAGGGATCACCCCTCCACTTT. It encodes CASSWDREGSPLHF. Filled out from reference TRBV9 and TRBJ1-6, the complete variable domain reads DSGVTQTPKHLITATGQRVTLRCSPRSGDLSVYWYQQSLDQGLQFLIQYYNGEERAKGNILERFSAQQFPDLHSELNLSSLELGDSALYFCASSWDREGSPLHFGNGTRLTVT.

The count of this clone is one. CDR3: CASSYPDRPSYGYTF. As DNA, the CDR3 is TGTGCCAGCAGCTACCCGGACAGGCCATCCTATGGCTACACCTTC. The V call is TRBV5-8, the J call TRBJ1-2; 7 nucleotides agree with TRBD1. Losses at the gene ends were 3 bases for V and 4 bases for J; bases not matched to a gene: 9. The V gene's germline CDR1 is SGHTS and CDR2 YDEGEE. This CDR3 has 15 residues.

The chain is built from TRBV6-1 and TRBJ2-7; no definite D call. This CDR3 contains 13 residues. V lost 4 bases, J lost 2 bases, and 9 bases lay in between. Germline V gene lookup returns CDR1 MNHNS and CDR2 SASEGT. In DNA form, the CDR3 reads TGTGCCAGCAGTGTCGGCAGGACCTACGAGCAGTACTTC. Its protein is CASSVGRTYEQYF.

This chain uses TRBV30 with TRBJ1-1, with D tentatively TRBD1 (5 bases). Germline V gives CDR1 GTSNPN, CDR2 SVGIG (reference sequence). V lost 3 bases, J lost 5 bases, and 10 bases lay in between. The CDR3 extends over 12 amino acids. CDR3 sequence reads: CAWSPGGTEAFF. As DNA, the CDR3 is TGTGCCTGGAGCCCCGGGGGAACTGAAGCTTTCTTT.

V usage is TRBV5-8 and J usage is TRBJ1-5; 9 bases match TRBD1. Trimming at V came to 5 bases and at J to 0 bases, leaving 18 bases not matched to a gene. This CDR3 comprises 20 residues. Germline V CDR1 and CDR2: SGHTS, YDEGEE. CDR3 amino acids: CASSPLFSTRDRVSNQPQHF. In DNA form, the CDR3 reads TGTGCCAGCAGTCCTCTATTTTCAACCCGGGACAGGGTTAGCAATCAGCCCCAGCATTTT.

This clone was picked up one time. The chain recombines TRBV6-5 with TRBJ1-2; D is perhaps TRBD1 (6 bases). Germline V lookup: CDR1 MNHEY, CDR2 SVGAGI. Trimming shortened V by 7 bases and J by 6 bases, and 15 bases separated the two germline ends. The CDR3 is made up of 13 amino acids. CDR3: CASKVAGVHGYTF. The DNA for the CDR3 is TGTGCCAGCAAGGTGGCAGGGGTGCATGGCTACACCTTC.